This T cell receptor (beta chain) emerged from a study of control samples from healthy donors and cancer patients. Here immunoSEQ multiplex PCR was the method, and the copy in TCRdb shows in-frame clones only, minus some. The sample lists some 87,000 clones; 75% to 85% were seen once. The ends were cut back, 6 bases at V and 4 bases at J, with 13 bases in the middle. This CDR3 is 14 amino acids long. Germline V gene sequence: CDR1 MGHDK, CDR2 SYGVNS. This chain links TRBV25-1 with TRBJ2-1; the D gene could be TRBD1 or TRBD2 (5 bases each). The clonotype originates from a man between 60 and 75 years old with head and neck cancer. The specimen sequenced was PBMCs. DNA of the CDR3: TGTGCCAGCAGCATCAGGGACCCTTACAATGAGCAGTTCTTC. Its protein product is CASSIRDPYNEQFF. Drawing the rest from reference TRBV25-1 and TRBJ2-1, the complete variable domain is EADIYQTPRYLVIGTGKKITLECSQTMGHDKMYWYQQDPGMELHLIHYSYGVNSTEKGDLSSESTVSRIRTEHFPLTLESARPSHTSQYLCASSIRDPYNEQFFGPGTRLTVL.